The present T cell receptor (beta chain) was sequenced within a study of T-cell reconstitution after alpha-beta-depleted transplantation in children. Germline lookup yields CDR1 SGHTA and CDR2 FQGNSA. V was clipped by 5 bases and J by 4 bases, with 12 bases between them. This CDR3 is built from 13 residues. This clonotype has only a few counts. Unique molecular identifiers were incorporated during preparation of the TCRbeta library. MiXCR was run by TCRdb on the PCR reads, yielding one entry per CDR3 protein. The top ten clones hold less than 2.5% of a sample with over 300,000 distinct CDR3 sequences, about a tenth of them seen once.

The sequencing here drew on PBMCs from the stem cell graft donor, taken from the stem cell graft. The receptor's source is a human donor who donated a stem cell graft to a child with acute lymphoblastic leukemia. The chain links TRBV7-2 to TRBJ2-7; either TRBD1 or TRBD2 may supply D (5 bases each). CDR3 amino acids: CASSSRDGYEQYF. DNA for the CDR3: TGTGCCAGCAGCAGCCGGGACGGTTACGAGCAGTACTTC.